Below, 32 T cell receptor beta chains from the same sample are listed, as sequenced in a study of blood T cell repertoires in COVID-19. Data came from immunoSEQ multiplex PCR; TCRdb stores just in-frame clones and leaves some out. Among a few hundred thousand clones listed, roughly 85% were seen once. Sequencing was done on a sample of peripheral blood. All receptors come from a woman aged 70-85 years with acute or convalescent COVID-19.

V and J are TRBV3-1 (or the pseudogene TRBV3-2) and TRBJ2-7; D unresolved. CDR1 is LGHDT and CDR2 is YNNKEL in the germline V gene (reference sequence). V gave up 3 bases and J gave up 2 bases, with 5 bases separating them. The CDR3 has 12 amino acids. The CDR3: CASSHLAYEQYF. As DNA, the CDR3 is TGTGCCAGCAGCCATTTAGCCTACGAGCAGTACTTC.

The rearrangement joins TRBV24-1 to TRBJ2-1; maybe TRBD2 (5 bases). Trimming cost V 1 base and J 9 bases, with 9 bases left between them. CDR1 is KGHDR, CDR2 SFDVKD, per germline. The CDR3 extends over 13 amino acids. The CDR3 loop is CATSDFHRGEQFF. CDR3 DNA: TGTGCCACCAGTGATTTTCACCGGGGTGAGCAGTTCTTC.

On this clone: Being one base from a much bigger clone, this may be a read error. The rearrangement uses TRBV5-5 and TRBJ1-2, with TRBD1 matching over 7 bases. Trimming cost V 4 bases and J 2 bases; bases outside gene matches: 2. CDR1 and CDR2 from the germline V gene are SGHKS and YYEKEE (reference sequence). The CDR3 spans 13 residues. CDR3 nucleotide sequence: TGTGCCAGCAGCCTGGACAGGAACTATGGCTACACCTTC. Encoded protein: CASSLDRNYGYTF.

The gene calls are TRBV5-1 and TRBJ2-1; D is uncertain. The CDR3 totals 12 residues. The germline CDR1 and CDR2 sequences are SGHRS and YFSETQ. Trimming removed 4 bases at V and 3 bases at J, with 5 bases between. The CDR3 spells CASSTIYNEQFF. The CDR3 coding sequence is TGCGCCAGCAGCACAATCTACAATGAGCAGTTCTTC.

This clone turned up a few times. The chain carries TRBV11-2 and TRBJ1-2; TRBD1 aligns across 7 bases. The germline gives CDR1 SGHAT, CDR2 FQNNGV. CDR3 length equals 14 residues. V was clipped by 5 bases and J by 8 bases; unmatched bases: 11. The CDR3 protein is CASSLGQRSSGYTF. CDR3 DNA sequence: TGTGCCAGCAGCCTGGGACAGAGAAGTTCGGGCTACACCTTC.

V gene TRBV9 combines with J gene TRBJ1-6, with TRBD1 matching over 10 bases. Germline values: CDR1 SGDLS, CDR2 YYNGEE. Germline trimming cut 0 bases from V and 9 bases from J; bases unmatched to any gene: 6. This CDR3 has 16 residues. The DNA for the CDR3 is TGTGCCAGCAGCGTAGGATTTAGGGACAGGGGTTCACCCCTCCACTTT. The encoded protein is CASSVGFRDRGSPLHF.

This chain joins TRBV30 and TRBJ2-3; 7 bases match TRBD1. The CDR3 spans 14 residues. The germline V gene encodes CDR1 GTSNPN and CDR2 SVGIG (reference sequence). With V trimmed by 2 bases and J by 5 bases, 7 bases remained unmatched. As DNA, the CDR3 is TGTGCCTGGAGTCCGGGACAGTTTTTAGATACGCAGTATTTT. It encodes CAWSPGQFLDTQYF.

V is TRBV3-1 (or the pseudogene TRBV3-2) and J is TRBJ1-6, with D hard to call. Trimming removed 1 base from V and 7 bases from J, with 8 bases in between. The CDR3 extends over 14 amino acids. Germline CDR1 LGHDT, CDR2 YNNKEL (reference sequence). This chain's CDR3 is CASSQGSGNSPLHF. The CDR3 DNA reads as TGTGCCAGCAGCCAAGGGTCGGGGAATTCACCCCTCCACTTT.

The chain joins TRBV5-1 to TRBJ2-7; the D is unclear. The germline gives CDR1 SGHRS, CDR2 YFSETQ. Trimming left V 5 bases short and J 5 bases short, with 11 bases between. The CDR3 runs to 12 residues. CDR3 DNA: TGCGCCAGCAGGGGCCTCTCGGACGAGCAGTACTTC. This sequence encodes CASRGLSDEQYF. Supplemented by reference TRBV5-1 and TRBJ2-7, the full variable domain reads KAGVTQTPRYLIKTRGQQVTLSCSPISGHRSVSWYQQTPGQGLQFLFEYFSETQRNKGNFPGRFSGRQFSNSRSEMNVSTLELGDSALYLCASRGLSDEQYFGPGTRLTVT.

This rearrangement joins TRBV27 to TRBJ1-6; the match to TRBD1 covers 9 bases. With 5 bases clipped from V and 7 bases from J, the junction kept 3 bases outside the gene matches. This CDR3 has 14 amino acids. Germline CDR1 MNHEY, CDR2 SMNVEV (reference sequence). For the CDR3, the DNA is TGTGCCAGCAGTCGGGACAGGGAGAATTCACCCCTCCACTTT. Amino acid sequence: CASSRDRENSPLHF.

The CDR3 DNA is TGCGCCAGCAGCTTCGGGGAGGGTGAAGCTTTCTTT. It specifies CASSFGEGEAFF. The rearrangement uses TRBV5-1 and TRBJ1-1; no firm D call. CDR3 length: 12 residues. The V end was cut by 2 bases, the J end by 7 bases, with 9 bases between. Germline V gene data show CDR1 as SGHRS and CDR2 as YFSETQ.

The chain carries TRBV19 and TRBJ1-3; the D is unclear. Deletions cut 5 bases from V and 0 bases from J, with 11 bases between. From germline, CDR1 is LNHDA and CDR2 SQIVND (reference sequence). CDR3 size: 15 residues. The CDR3 bases are TGTGCCAGTAGTGAGGCGGATAGCTCTGGAAACACCATATATTTT. Its translation: CASSEADSSGNTIYF.

This clone was seen a single time. J is TRBJ2-1 and V is TRBV11-2, with unresolved D. The CDR3 is made up of 16 amino acids. Trimming took 0 bases from V and 0 from J, leaving 9 bases between them. The germline V gene has CDR1 SGHAT and CDR2 FQNNGV. The CDR3 region is CASSLDPGSSYNEQFF. CDR3 nucleotides: TGTGCCAGCAGCTTAGACCCAGGTAGCTCCTACAATGAGCAGTTCTTC.

Of note for this clone: Other DNA sequences in this specimen translate into the identical CDR3. V gene TRBV11-2 combines with J gene TRBJ1-2; D is perhaps TRBD1 (6 bases). The germline gives CDR1 SGHAT, CDR2 FQNNGV. The CDR3 spans 13 residues. V lost 0 bases, J lost 4 bases, and 6 bases lay in between. CDR3 bases: TGTGCCAGCAGCTTAGACAGGGGCTATGGCTACACCTTC. This encodes CASSLDRGYGYTF. Full variable domain (outside the CDR3, taken from reference TRBV11-2 and TRBJ1-2): EAGVAQSPRYKIIEKRQSVAFWCNPISGHATLYWYQQILGQGPKLLIQFQNNGVVDDSQLPKDRFSAERLKGVDSTLKIQPAKLEDSAVYLCASSLDRGYGYTFGSGTRLTVV.

The rearrangement links TRBV5-1 to TRBJ2-7; TRBD1 agrees at 9 bases. Germline V gene sequence: CDR1 SGHRS, CDR2 YFSETQ. V shed 3 bases and J 5 bases; nucleotides not matched to a gene: 6. The CDR3 loop spans 14 amino acids. For the CDR3, the DNA is TGCGCCAGCAGCTGGGGACAGGGTCACAACGAGCAGTACTTC. Residues: CASSWGQGHNEQYF.

As DNA, the CDR3 is TGTGCCAGCAGCCTCAGAGGTGGGAGGGAAAAACTGTTTTTT. Translating it yields CASSLRGGREKLFF. The chain couples TRBV3-1 (or the pseudogene TRBV3-2) to TRBJ1-4; no firm D call. CDR1 and CDR2 (germline): LGHDT, YNNKEL (reference sequence). The V end was cut by 4 bases, the J end by 8 bases, with 14 bases between. The CDR3 runs 14 residues.

The chain carries TRBV19 and TRBJ1-3; the D gene is possibly TRBD1 (5 bases). Germline V gives CDR1 LNHDA, CDR2 SQIVND (reference sequence). Trimming removed 1 base at V and 2 bases at J, with 6 bases between. The CDR3 has 14 amino acids. The CDR3 nucleotides read TGTGCCAGTAGTATAGGACAGCCTGGAAACACCATATATTTT. Translating gives CASSIGQPGNTIYF.

The chain is built from TRBV7-9 and TRBJ2-3; 9 nucleotides agree with TRBD2. The CDR3 length is 17 residues. CDR1 is SEHNR, CDR2 FQNEAQ, per germline (reference sequence). V dropped 0 bases and J dropped 3; count of bases not matched to a gene: 7. CDR3 loop: CASSLAGQAGGTDTQYF. CDR3 nucleotides: TGTGCCAGCAGCTTAGCCGGACAAGCGGGGGGAACAGATACGCAGTATTTT. Full variable domain (remainder filled in from reference TRBV7-9 and TRBJ2-3): DTGVSQNPRHKITKRGQNVTFRCDPISEHNRLYWYRQTLGQGPEFLTYFQNEAQLEKSRLLSDRFSAERPKGSFSTLEIQRTEQGDSAMYLCASSLAGQAGGTDTQYFGPGTRLTVL.

J is TRBJ2-3 and V is TRBV7-8; 14 positions agree with TRBD2. CDR1 SGHVS and CDR2 FQNEAQ come from the germline V gene. V lost 3 bases and J lost 0; bases outside the gene matches: 2. CDR3 length equals 17 residues. The CDR3 DNA is TGTGCCAGCAGCTTGACTAGCGGGGGGGCTAGCACAGATACGCAGTATTTT. This codes for CASSLTSGGASTDTQYF. The variable domain in full, with the rest retrieved from reference TRBV7-8 and TRBJ2-3, is GAGVSQSPRYKVAKRGQDVALRCDPISGHVSLFWYQQALGQGPEFLTYFQNEAQLDKSGLPSDRFFAERPEGSVSTLKIQRTQQEDSAVYLCASSLTSGGASTDTQYFGPGTRLTVL.

The chain links TRBV4-1 to TRBJ2-7, with TRBD1 matching over 11 bases. J was trimmed by 6 bases and V by 6 bases; bases with no gene match: 16. This CDR3 has 17 amino acids. Germline V gives CDR1 MGHRA, CDR2 YSYEKL. CDR3 in DNA: TGCGCCAGCAGAGGGGGACGAGGGGACAGGGGGGAATCCGAGCAGTACTTC. It codes for CASRGGRGDRGESEQYF.

The rearrangement links TRBV27 to TRBJ1-1, with 9 bases that match TRBD1. After removal of 5 bases from V and 1 base from J, the junction contained 8 bases not matched to a gene. Germline V gene lookup returns CDR1 MNHEY and CDR2 SMNVEV (reference sequence). CDR3 size: 16 residues. CDR3 protein: CASSTAGTGRNTEAFF. CDR3 DNA: TGTGCCAGCAGTACGGCCGGGACAGGGAGGAACACTGAAGCTTTCTTT.

The chain employs TRBV5-4 and TRBJ2-7; D remains unclear. CDR1 SGHNT and CDR2 YYREEE come from the germline V gene (reference sequence). The germline V and J ends were trimmed by 1 base and 6 bases, with 11 bases remaining between them. The CDR3 spans 13 residues. As DNA, the CDR3 is TGTGCCAGCAGCTTGCCCCAGCCGGGCGAGCAGTACTTC. Protein product: CASSLPQPGEQYF.

The chain joins TRBV3-1 (or the pseudogene TRBV3-2) to TRBJ2-7, with D unresolved. V was shortened by 3 bases and J by 1 base, with 4 bases between the two germline ends. The CDR3 runs to 12 residues. CDR1 LGHDT and CDR2 YNNKEL come from the germline V gene (reference sequence). CDR3 DNA sequence: TGTGCCAGCAGCCATCTATCCTACGAGCAGTACTTC. This gives the protein CASSHLSYEQYF.

The CDR3 protein is CASSPVSLTGSGANVLTF. Here the CDR3 DNA reads TGTGCCAGCTCACCTGTGTCTTTGACTGGCTCTGGGGCCAACGTCCTGACTTTC. This chain uses TRBV18 with TRBJ2-6; the D is unclear. V was cut by 3 bases and J by 0 bases, with 15 bases left in between. CDR3 length equals 18 residues. Germline CDR1 is KGHSH and CDR2 is LQKENI. Drawing the rest from reference TRBV18 and TRBJ2-6, the complete variable domain is NAGVMQNPRHLVRRRGQEARLRCSPMKGHSHVYWYRQLPEEGLKFMVYLQKENIIDESGMPKERFSAEFPKEGPSILRIQQVVRGDSAAYFCASSPVSLTGSGANVLTFGAGSRLTVL.

V and J are TRBV18 and TRBJ1-3; perhaps TRBD1 as D (5 bases). The CDR3 covers 15 residues. V lost 3 bases and J 9 bases, leaving 18 bases between the germline ends. CDR1 is KGHSH and CDR2 is LQKENI in the germline V gene. CDR3 sequence: CASSPAPGPGGTIYF. CDR3 bases: TGTGCCAGCTCACCGGCCCCGGGGCCCGGGGGCACCATATATTTT.

The V gene is TRBV6-2 or TRBV6-3, the J gene TRBJ2-1; no definite D call. Trimming removed 5 bases from V and 8 bases from J, with 10 bases in between. CDR3 length equals 12 residues. Per germline, CDR1 MNHEY and CDR2 SVGEGT. This CDR3 reads CASSPERYEQFF. The CDR3 DNA reads TGTGCCAGCAGTCCGGAGAGGTATGAGCAGTTCTTC.

V gene TRBV29-1 combines with J gene TRBJ2-2, with 7 bases aligning to TRBD2. Germline V gene data show CDR1 as SQVTM and CDR2 as ANQGSEA. CDR3 length: 14 amino acids. J gave up 4 bases and V 4 bases, and 6 bases lay outside the gene matches. The CDR3, as DNA: TGCAGCGTTGTGGGGCCGGGGGGCACCGGGGAGCTGTTTTTT. It encodes CSVVGPGGTGELFF.

The chain is built from TRBV19 and TRBJ2-2, with TRBD2 matching over 8 bases. V was clipped by 5 bases and J by 3 bases; unmatched bases: 5. Germline CDR1 LNHDA, CDR2 SQIVND (reference sequence). CDR3 length: 15 residues. DNA for the CDR3: TGTGCCAGTAGTCTGAAGCGGGGGTACACCGGGGAGCTGTTTTTT. Translated, it gives CASSLKRGYTGELFF.

V is TRBV7-2 and J is TRBJ2-3, with 8 bases fitting TRBD1. J gave up 3 bases and V 2 bases, and 4 bases lay outside the gene matches. The germline gives CDR1 SGHTA, CDR2 FQGNSA. The CDR3 length is 15 residues. This chain's CDR3 is CASSLMQGATDTQYF. The CDR3 nucleotides read TGTGCCAGCAGCTTAATGCAGGGGGCTACAGATACGCAGTATTTT. Combining the CDR3 with reference TRBV7-2 and TRBJ2-3 gives the whole variable domain GAGVSQSPSNKVTEKGKDVELRCDPISGHTALYWYRQSLGQGLEFLIYFQGNSAPDKSGLPSDRFSAERTGGSVSTLTIQRTQQEDSAVYLCASSLMQGATDTQYFGPGTRLTVL.

The chain joins TRBV7-7 to TRBJ1-1; D gene uncertain. CDR1 is SSHAT and CDR2 is FNYEAQ in the germline V gene (reference sequence). The length of the CDR3 is 14 residues. V lost 5 bases and J 11 bases, leaving 21 bases between the germline ends. The CDR3 nucleotides are TGTGCCAGCAGCCGCGTCCCTGCGCAGAGGCTGGCTTTCTTT. This translates into CASSRVPAQRLAFF.

V gene TRBV30 combines with J gene TRBJ1-3; 7 bases match TRBD1. Unmatched junction bases numbered 10, after V lost 0 bases and J lost 11 bases. CDR1 GTSNPN and CDR2 SVGIG come from the germline V gene (reference sequence). The CDR3 sequence is 14 residues long. The CDR3 DNA reads TGTGCCTGGAGTGTGGGGACAGTTGAAGGCGCCATATATTTT. This codes for CAWSVGTVEGAIYF.

This clone appeared a few times. The chain carries TRBV2 and TRBJ2-3; D remains ambiguous. CDR1 and CDR2 from the germline V gene are SNHLY and FYNNEI. The V end lost 11 bases, the J end lost 2 bases, and 17 bases lay between the germline ends. The CDR3 totals 14 residues. The CDR3 spells CAGLVAPLTDTQYF. As DNA, the CDR3 is TGTGCCGGGTTGGTAGCACCACTCACAGATACGCAGTATTTT.